A single sample gave rise to the 3 T cell receptor beta chains below, sequenced in a study of blood T cells in healthy people across ages. Then a second PCR, running roughly 7 to 11 cycles, was carried out with a sample-barcoded 5' primer and a J-beta primer mix. Each CDR3 protein is one row after TCRdb ran MiXCR on the 5' RACE reads. This table holds some 1.5 million distinct CDR3 sequences, 35% to 45% found once. Sequenced input: blood. The receptors originated from a woman between 18 and 29 years old in good health.

As to this clonotype: One end of the junction does not line up with germline, which may come from a read error. The rearrangement links TRBV7-2 to TRBJ2-3; D might be TRBD2 (5 bases). Per the germline V gene, CDR1 is SGHTA and CDR2 is FQGNSA. CDR3 length: 16 residues. For the CDR3, the DNA is TGTGCCGGCAGCTTAAGGACTTTAGCGAACACAGATACGCAGTATTTT. It yields the protein CAGSLRTLANTDTQYF.

The genes are TRBV5-1 and TRBJ2-7; D not certain. CDR3 length: 14 amino acids. V shed 0 bases and J shed 2 bases, with 9 bases lying between them. Germline V gene lookup returns CDR1 SGHRS and CDR2 YFSETQ. CDR3: CASSLGRPTYEQYF. The DNA for the CDR3 is TGCGCCAGCAGCTTGGGCAGGCCCACCTACGAGCAGTACTTC.

This clonotype was counted between two and nine times. The gene calls are TRBV9 and TRBJ2-1; TRBD2 agrees at 13 bases. This CDR3 is 16 amino acids long. Looked up from germline, CDR1 is SGDLS and CDR2 is YYNGEE. V lost 3 bases and J lost 7; bases outside the gene matches: 7. The CDR3 nucleotides are TGTGCCAGCAGCGCCGGACTAGCGGGAGCCGGAAATGAGCAGTTCTTC. This translates into CASSAGLAGAGNEQFF.